Listed below are T cell receptor beta chains from one sample, sequenced in a study of shared clonotypes between healthy human individuals. The assay was immunoSEQ multiplex PCR, and TCRdb's table has in-frame clones only and misses some. The sample includes about 2 million clones, 85% to 95% of them seen just once. Input material: naive CD8+ T cells sorted from blood. The receptors originated from a man between 18 and 35 years old in good health. Each CDR3 is given without its conserved first and last residue. The D gene is left open where the match is weak.

d_call: TRBD1; v_call: TRBV7-9; j_call: TRBJ1-2; cdr3_aa: ASSLGAGQGDGYT
d_call: -; v_call: TRBV11-2; j_call: TRBJ2-5; cdr3_aa: ASSLEGQGRETQY
d_call: TRBD2; v_call: TRBV27; j_call: TRBJ2-1; cdr3_aa: ASGTSGSYNEQF
d_call: -; v_call: TRBV13; j_call: TRBJ2-7; cdr3_aa: ASSPHGTSYEQY
d_call: TRBD1; v_call: TRBV7-2; j_call: TRBJ1-4; cdr3_aa: ASSCRDSF
d_call: -; v_call: TRBV2; j_call: TRBJ1-2; cdr3_aa: ASDRRFDGYT
d_call: -; v_call: TRBV11-2; j_call: TRBJ2-7; cdr3_aa: ASSSLGEQY
d_call: TRBD2; v_call: TRBV10-2; j_call: TRBJ2-7; cdr3_aa: ASSETGGYEQY
d_call: -; v_call: TRBV15; j_call: TRBJ2-7; cdr3_aa: ATSRRVGSYEQY
d_call: -; v_call: TRBV6-6; j_call: TRBJ2-5; cdr3_aa: ASSHVTGEEETQY